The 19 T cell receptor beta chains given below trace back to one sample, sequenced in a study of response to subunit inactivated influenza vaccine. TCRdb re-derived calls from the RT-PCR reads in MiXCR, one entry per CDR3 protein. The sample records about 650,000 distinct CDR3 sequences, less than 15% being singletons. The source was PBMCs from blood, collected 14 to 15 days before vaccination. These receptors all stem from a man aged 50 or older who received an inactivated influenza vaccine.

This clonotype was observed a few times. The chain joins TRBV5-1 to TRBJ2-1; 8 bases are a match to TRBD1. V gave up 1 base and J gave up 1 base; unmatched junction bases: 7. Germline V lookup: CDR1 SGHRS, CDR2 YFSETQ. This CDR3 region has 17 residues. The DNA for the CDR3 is TGCGCCAGCAGCTTGATTGCAGGGGGCGCATCCTACAATGAGCAGTTCTTC. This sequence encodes CASSLIAGGASYNEQFF.

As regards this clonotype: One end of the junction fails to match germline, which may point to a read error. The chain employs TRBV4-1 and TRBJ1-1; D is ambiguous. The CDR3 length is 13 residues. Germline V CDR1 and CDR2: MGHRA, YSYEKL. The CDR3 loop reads CASSPARKTEALF. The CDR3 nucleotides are TGCGCCAGCAGCCCAGCGAGGAAGACTGAAGCTCTCTTT.

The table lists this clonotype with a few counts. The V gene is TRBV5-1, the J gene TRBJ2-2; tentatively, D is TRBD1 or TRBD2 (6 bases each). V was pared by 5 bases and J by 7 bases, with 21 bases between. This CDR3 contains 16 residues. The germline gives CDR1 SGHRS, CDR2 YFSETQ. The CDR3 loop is CASSGGTGTEGGELFF. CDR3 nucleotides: TGCGCCAGCAGTGGCGGTACAGGGACTGAAGGCGGGGAGCTGTTTTTT.

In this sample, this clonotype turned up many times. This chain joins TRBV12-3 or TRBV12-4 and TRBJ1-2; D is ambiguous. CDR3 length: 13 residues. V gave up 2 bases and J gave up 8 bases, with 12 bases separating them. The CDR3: CASSLMGGWGYTF. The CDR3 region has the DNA TGTGCCAGCAGTTTAATGGGAGGTTGGGGCTACACCTTC.

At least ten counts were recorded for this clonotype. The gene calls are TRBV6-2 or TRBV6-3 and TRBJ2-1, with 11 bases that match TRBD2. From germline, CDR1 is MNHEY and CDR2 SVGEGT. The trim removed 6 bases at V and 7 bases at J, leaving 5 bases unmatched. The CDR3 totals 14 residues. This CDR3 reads CASRSSGRRNEQFF. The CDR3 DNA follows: TGTGCCAGCAGATCTAGCGGGAGGAGGAATGAGCAGTTCTTC.

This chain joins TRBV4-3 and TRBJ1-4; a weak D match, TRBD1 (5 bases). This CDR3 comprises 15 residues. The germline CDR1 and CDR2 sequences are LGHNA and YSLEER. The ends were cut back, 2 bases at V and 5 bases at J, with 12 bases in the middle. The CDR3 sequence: CASSQKTEPNEKLFF. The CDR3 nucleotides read TGCGCCAGCAGCCAAAAGACAGAGCCGAATGAAAAACTGTTTTTT.

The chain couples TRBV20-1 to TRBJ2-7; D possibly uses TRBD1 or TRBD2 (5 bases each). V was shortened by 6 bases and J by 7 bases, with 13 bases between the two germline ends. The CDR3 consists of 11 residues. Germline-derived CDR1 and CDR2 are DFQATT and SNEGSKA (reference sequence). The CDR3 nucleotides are TGCAGTGCCGGGACCTCGGGAGAGCAGTACTTC. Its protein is CSAGTSGEQYF.

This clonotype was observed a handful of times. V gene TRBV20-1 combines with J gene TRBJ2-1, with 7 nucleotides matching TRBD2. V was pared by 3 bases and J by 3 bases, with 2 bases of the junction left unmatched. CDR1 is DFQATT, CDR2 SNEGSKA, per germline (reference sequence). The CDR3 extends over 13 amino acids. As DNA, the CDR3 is TGCAGTGCTAGCGGGGGGTACTACAATGAGCAGTTCTTC. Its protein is CSASGGYYNEQFF.

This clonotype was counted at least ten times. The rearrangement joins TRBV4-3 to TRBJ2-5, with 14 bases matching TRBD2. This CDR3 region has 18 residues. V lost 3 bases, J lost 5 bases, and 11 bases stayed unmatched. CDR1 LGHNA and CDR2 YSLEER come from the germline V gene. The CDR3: CASSQALGTSGSWETQYF. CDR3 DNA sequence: TGCGCCAGCAGCCAGGCTCTTGGGACTAGCGGGAGCTGGGAGACCCAGTACTTC.

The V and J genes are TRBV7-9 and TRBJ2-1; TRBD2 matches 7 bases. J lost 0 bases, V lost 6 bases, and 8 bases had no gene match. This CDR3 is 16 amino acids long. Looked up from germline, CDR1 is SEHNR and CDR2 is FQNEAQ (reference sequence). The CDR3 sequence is CASSPPGLLSYNEQFF. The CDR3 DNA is TGTGCCAGCAGTCCTCCGGGACTACTCTCCTACAATGAGCAGTTCTTC.

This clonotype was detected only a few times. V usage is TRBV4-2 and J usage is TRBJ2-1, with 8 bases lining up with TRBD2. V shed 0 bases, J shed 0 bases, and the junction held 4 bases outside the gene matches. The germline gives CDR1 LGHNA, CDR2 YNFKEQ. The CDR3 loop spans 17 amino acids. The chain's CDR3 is CASSQDQAGVSYNEQFF. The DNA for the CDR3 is TGTGCCAGCAGCCAAGATCAAGCGGGGGTCTCCTACAATGAGCAGTTCTTC.

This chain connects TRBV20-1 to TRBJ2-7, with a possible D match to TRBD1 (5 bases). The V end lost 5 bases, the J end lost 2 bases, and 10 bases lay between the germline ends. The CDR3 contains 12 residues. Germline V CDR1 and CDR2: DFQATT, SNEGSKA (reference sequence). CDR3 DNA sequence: TGCAGTGCTGCACCAGGGACCTACGAGCAGTACTTC. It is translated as CSAAPGTYEQYF.

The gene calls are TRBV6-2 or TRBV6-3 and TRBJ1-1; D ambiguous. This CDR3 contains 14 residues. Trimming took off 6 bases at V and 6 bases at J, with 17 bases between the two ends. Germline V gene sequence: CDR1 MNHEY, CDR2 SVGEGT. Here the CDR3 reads CASRVSGGGPEAFF. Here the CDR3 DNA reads TGTGCCAGCAGGGTCAGTGGCGGCGGGCCTGAAGCTTTCTTT.

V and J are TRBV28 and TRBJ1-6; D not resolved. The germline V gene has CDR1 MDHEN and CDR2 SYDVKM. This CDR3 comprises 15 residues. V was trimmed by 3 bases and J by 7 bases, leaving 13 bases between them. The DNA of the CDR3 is TGTGCCAGCAGTTTGGCGGCAGGACCAAATTCACCCCTCCACTTT. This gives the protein CASSLAAGPNSPLHF.

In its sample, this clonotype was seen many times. The CDR3 loop reads CASSLTSYNEQFF. The DNA for the CDR3 is TGTGCCAGCAGTTTAACATCCTACAATGAGCAGTTCTTC. V and J are TRBV12-3 or TRBV12-4 and TRBJ2-1; D is uncertain. The V gene lost 2 bases and the J gene lost 1 base, with 3 bases spanning the gap. This CDR3 spans 13 amino acids.

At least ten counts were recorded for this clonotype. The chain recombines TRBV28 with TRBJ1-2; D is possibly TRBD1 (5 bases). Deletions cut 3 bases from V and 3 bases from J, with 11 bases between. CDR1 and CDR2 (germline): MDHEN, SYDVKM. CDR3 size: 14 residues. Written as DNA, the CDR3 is TGTGCCAGCAGTTTCCGCGCAGGGTACTATGGCTACACCTTC. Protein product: CASSFRAGYYGYTF.

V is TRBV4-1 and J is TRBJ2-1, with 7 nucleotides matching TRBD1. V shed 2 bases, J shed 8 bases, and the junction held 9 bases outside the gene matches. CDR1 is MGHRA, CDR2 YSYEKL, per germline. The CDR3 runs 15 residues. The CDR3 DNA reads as TGCGCCAGCAGCCAACCTTTAGAAAGGGGGCATGAGCAGTTCTTC. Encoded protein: CASSQPLERGHEQFF.

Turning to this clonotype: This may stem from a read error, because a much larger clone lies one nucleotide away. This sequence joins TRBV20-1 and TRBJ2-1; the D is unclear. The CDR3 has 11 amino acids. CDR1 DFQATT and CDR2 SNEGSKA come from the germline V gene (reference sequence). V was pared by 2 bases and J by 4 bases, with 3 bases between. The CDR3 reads CSARIYNEQFF. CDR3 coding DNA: TGCAGTGCTAGAATTTACAATGAGCAGTTCTTC.

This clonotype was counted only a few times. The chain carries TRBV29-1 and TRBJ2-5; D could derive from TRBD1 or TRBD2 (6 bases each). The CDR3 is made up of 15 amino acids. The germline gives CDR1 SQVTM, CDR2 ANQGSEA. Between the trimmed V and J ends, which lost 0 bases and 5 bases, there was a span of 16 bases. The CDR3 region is CSVEDLTGSGETQYF. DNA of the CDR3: TGCAGCGTTGAAGACTTAACAGGGAGCGGGGAGACCCAGTACTTC.